The rows below give T cell receptor beta chains drawn from one sample of a study of T cell repertoires in cytomegalovirus infection. A single record per CDR3 protein comes from TCRdb applying MiXCR to the reads. The sample consists of about 140,000 distinct CDR3 sequences, roughly 6.5% of them appearing once. The sequencing input was PBMCs. Receptors originate from a human donor in good health (CMV status not recorded). Some clones in this sample may be carry-over from other donors' samples. Each CDR3 is given with its conserved first and last residue. The order of the fields is CDR3 length, V gene, D gene, clone size, J gene, CDR3 protein, CDR3 DNA. The D gene is left open where the match is weak. Rows may omit the clone size; those that give it use once, few, many or a size class.

CDR3 length: 14; V gene: TRBV19; D gene: NA; clone size: few; J gene: TRBJ2-3; CDR3 protein: CASSIVRATDTQYF; CDR3 DNA: TGTGCCAGTAGTATTGTCAGGGCCACAGATACGCAGTATTTT
CDR3 length: 13; V gene: TRBV20-1; D gene: NA; clone size: few; J gene: TRBJ2-5; CDR3 protein: CSANRDSQETQYF; CDR3 DNA: TGCAGTGCTAATCGAGACTCCCAAGAGACCCAGTACTTC
CDR3 length: 16; V gene: TRBV28; D gene: TRBD2; clone size: few; J gene: TRBJ2-7; CDR3 protein: CASSFPAASGGGEQYF; CDR3 DNA: TGTGCCAGCAGTTTCCCCGCCGCTAGCGGGGGTGGTGAGCAGTACTTC
CDR3 length: 17; V gene: TRBV7-2; D gene: TRBD1; clone size: NA; J gene: TRBJ2-7; CDR3 protein: CSRSEAVGTGVSYEQYF; CDR3 DNA: TGTTCCCGCAGCGAAGCTGTCGGGACAGGTGTTTCCTACGAGCAGTACTTC
CDR3 length: 13; V gene: TRBV19; D gene: TRBD2; clone size: NA; J gene: TRBJ2-7; CDR3 protein: CASRERGDDEQYF; CDR3 DNA: TGTGCCAGCCGGGAGCGGGGGGATGACGAGCAGTACTTC
CDR3 length: 18; V gene: TRBV28; D gene: TRBD2; clone size: NA; J gene: TRBJ2-1; CDR3 protein: CASSHPGGSGGAYNEQFF; CDR3 DNA: TGTGCCAGCAGTCACCCCGGGGGTAGCGGGGGTGCCTACAATGAGCAGTTCTTC
CDR3 length: 14; V gene: TRBV12-3/TRBV12-4; D gene: NA; clone size: many; J gene: TRBJ1-2; CDR3 protein: CASRPRGWEGGYTF; CDR3 DNA: TGTGCCAGCAGGCCCAGAGGATGGGAGGGTGGCTACACCTTC
CDR3 length: 15; V gene: TRBV7-2; D gene: TRBD1; clone size: many; J gene: TRBJ2-7; CDR3 protein: CASSYYGTGVYEQYF; CDR3 DNA: TGTGCCAGCAGCTACTACGGGACAGGGGTTTACGAGCAGTACTTC
CDR3 length: 17; V gene: TRBV28; D gene: TRBD1; clone size: many; J gene: TRBJ1-5; CDR3 protein: CASSAGTGFFSNQPQHF; CDR3 DNA: TGTGCCAGCAGCGCCGGGACAGGGTTTTTTAGCAATCAGCCCCAGCATTTT
CDR3 length: 14; V gene: TRBV20-1; D gene: TRBD2; clone size: many; J gene: TRBJ2-5; CDR3 protein: CSARVGAGGETQYF; CDR3 DNA: TGCAGTGCTAGAGTGGGAGCGGGGGGAGAGACCCAGTACTTC
CDR3 length: 14; V gene: TRBV7-2; D gene: NA; clone size: many; J gene: TRBJ2-1; CDR3 protein: CASSLVGGAGEQFF; CDR3 DNA: TGTGCCAGCAGTCTGGTAGGGGGGGCCGGAGAGCAGTTCTTC
CDR3 length: 14; V gene: TRBV4-2; D gene: NA; clone size: many; J gene: TRBJ2-5; CDR3 protein: CASSQVLDQETQYF; CDR3 DNA: TGTGCCAGCAGCCAAGTACTGGACCAAGAGACCCAGTACTTC
CDR3 length: 13; V gene: TRBV27; D gene: NA; clone size: few; J gene: TRBJ2-5; CDR3 protein: CASSSGMRSTQYF; CDR3 DNA: TGTGCCAGCAGTTCGGGGATGCGGTCGACCCAGTACTTC
CDR3 length: 12; V gene: TRBV7-2; D gene: NA; clone size: many; J gene: TRBJ1-1; CDR3 protein: CASSLDDQSAFF; CDR3 DNA: TGTGCCAGCAGCTTAGATGATCAATCGGCTTTCTTT